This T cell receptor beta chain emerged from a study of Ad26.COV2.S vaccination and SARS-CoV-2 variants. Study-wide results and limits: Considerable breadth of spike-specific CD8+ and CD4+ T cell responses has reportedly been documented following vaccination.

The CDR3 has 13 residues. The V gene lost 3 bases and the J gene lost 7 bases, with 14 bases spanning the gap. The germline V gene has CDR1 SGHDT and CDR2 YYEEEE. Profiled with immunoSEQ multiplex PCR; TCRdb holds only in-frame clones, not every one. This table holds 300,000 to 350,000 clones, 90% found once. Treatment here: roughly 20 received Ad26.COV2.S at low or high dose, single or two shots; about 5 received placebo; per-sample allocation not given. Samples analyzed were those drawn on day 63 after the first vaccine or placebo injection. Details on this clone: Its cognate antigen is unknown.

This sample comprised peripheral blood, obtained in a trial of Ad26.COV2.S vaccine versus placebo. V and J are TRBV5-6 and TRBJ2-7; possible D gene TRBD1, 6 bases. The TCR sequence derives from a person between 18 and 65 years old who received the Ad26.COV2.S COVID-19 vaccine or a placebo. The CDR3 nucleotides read TGTGCCAGCAGCTCCGGGACATACTGGGAGCAGTACTTC. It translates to CASSSGTYWEQYF.